This T cell receptor beta chain emerged from a study of T cell repertoires in cytomegalovirus infection. Study summary: Public TCR beta signatures provided an indication of both CMV infection and a matching HLA type.

In this sample, this clonotype turned up a few times. Its antigen is still unknown. Findings and caveats of the study: What dominated the ex vivo response were HLA-C-restricted CMV-specific TCR beta clonotypes. Carriers of CMV and the relevant HLA type were discriminated by public TCR beta frequency.

V was trimmed by 7 bases and J by 2 bases, leaving 14 bases between them. The germline gives CDR1 SGHVS, CDR2 FNYEAQ. The length of the CDR3 is 14 residues. TCRdb passed the reads through MiXCR, listing each CDR3 protein once. The sample consists of around 140,000 distinct CDR3 sequences, 25% to 35% of them appearing once. This TCR was recovered from a human donor in good health (CMV status not recorded). Some clones in this sample may be carry-over from other donors' samples. Sequencing was performed on CD8+ T cells from cultured PBMCs, taken from culture after CMV antigen stimulation. The chain links TRBV7-6 to TRBJ2-5; D is ambiguous. Here the CDR3 DNA reads TGTGCCAGCACCAATGAACTGACACAAGAGACCCAGTACTTC. Translated, it gives CASTNELTQETQYF.